This paragraph reports one T cell receptor (beta chain). The protocol was immunoSEQ multiplex PCR, while the TCRdb copy is restricted to in-frame clones and leaves out a portion. This table holds some 44,000 clones, roughly three quarters found once. The CDR3 totals 17 residues. CDR1 and CDR2 from the germline V gene are MNHNS and SASEGT. Trimming left V 7 bases short and J 0 bases short, with 19 bases between. This record belongs to a study of control samples from healthy donors and cancer patients. The chain has TRBV6-1 and TRBJ2-1; D is ambiguous. This TCR was recovered from a male donor with melanoma. The sample taken for sequencing was formalin-fixed, paraffin-embedded tissue. The DNA for the CDR3 is TGTGCCAGCACTAAAGCGACGGGCCCCGGCTCCTACAATGAGCAGTTCTTC. Protein sequence: CASTKATGPGSYNEQFF.